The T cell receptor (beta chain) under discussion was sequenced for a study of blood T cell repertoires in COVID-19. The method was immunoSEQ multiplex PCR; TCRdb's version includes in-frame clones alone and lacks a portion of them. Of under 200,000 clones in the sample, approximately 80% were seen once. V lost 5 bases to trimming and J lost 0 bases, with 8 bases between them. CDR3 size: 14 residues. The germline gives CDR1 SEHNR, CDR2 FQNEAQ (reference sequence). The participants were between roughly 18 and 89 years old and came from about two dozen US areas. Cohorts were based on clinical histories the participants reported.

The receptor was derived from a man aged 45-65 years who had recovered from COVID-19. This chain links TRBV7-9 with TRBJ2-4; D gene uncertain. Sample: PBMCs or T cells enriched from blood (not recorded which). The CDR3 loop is CASSPSLAKNIQYF. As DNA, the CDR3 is TGTGCCAGCAGCCCCTCCCTAGCCAAAAACATTCAGTACTTC.